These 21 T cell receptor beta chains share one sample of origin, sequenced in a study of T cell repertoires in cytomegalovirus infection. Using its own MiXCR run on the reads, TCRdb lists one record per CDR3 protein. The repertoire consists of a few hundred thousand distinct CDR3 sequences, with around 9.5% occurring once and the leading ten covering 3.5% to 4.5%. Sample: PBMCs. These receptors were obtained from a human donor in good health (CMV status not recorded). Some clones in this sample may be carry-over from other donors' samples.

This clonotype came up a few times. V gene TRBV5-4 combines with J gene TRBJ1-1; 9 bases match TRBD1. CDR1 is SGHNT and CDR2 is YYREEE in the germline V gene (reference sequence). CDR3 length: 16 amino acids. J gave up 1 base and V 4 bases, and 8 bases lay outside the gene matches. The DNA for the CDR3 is TGTGCCAGCAGCGCTACAGGGGGCAGTGGGAACACTGAAGCTTTCTTT. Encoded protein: CASSATGGSGNTEAFF.

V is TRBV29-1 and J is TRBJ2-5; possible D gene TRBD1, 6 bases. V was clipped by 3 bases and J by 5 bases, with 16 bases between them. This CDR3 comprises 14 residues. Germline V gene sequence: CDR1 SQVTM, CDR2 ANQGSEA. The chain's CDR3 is CSVDEDRGSETQYF. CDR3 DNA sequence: TGCAGCGTTGACGAGGACAGAGGGTCTGAGACCCAGTACTTC.

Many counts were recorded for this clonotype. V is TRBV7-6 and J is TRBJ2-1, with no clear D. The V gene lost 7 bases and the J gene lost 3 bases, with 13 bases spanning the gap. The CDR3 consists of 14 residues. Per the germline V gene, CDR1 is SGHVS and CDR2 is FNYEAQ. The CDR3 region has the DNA TGTGCCAGCACCCTTAGTCTAGGCTACAATGAGCAGTTCTTC. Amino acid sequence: CASTLSLGYNEQFF. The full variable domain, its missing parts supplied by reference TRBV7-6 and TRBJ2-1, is GAGVSQSPRYKVTKRGQDVALRCDPISGHVSLYWYRQALGQGPEFLTYFNYEAQQDKSGLPNDRFSAERPEGSISTLTIQRTEQRDSAMYRCASTLSLGYNEQFFGPGTRLTVL.

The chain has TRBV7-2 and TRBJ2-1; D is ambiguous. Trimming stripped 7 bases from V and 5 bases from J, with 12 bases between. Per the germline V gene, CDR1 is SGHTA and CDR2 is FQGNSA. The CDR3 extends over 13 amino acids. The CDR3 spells CASIPISDNEQFF. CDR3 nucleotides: TGTGCCAGCATCCCAATCAGCGACAATGAGCAGTTCTTC.

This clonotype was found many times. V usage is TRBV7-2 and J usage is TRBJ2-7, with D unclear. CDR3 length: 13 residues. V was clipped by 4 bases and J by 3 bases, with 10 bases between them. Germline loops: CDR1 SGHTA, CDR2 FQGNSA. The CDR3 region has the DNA TGTGCCAGCAGCTGGCGGAACAGCTACGAGCAGTACTTC. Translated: CASSWRNSYEQYF.

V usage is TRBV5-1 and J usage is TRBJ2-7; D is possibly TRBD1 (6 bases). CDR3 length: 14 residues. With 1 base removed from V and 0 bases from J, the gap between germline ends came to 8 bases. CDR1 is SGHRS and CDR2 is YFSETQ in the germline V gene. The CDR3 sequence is CASSLTGFSYEQYF. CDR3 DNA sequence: TGCGCCAGCAGCTTGACAGGGTTCTCCTACGAGCAGTACTTC.

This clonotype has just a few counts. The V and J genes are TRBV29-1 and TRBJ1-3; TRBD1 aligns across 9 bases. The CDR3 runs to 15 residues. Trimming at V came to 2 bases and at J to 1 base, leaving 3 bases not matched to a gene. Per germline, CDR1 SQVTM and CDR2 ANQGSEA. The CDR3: CSVEKGQGSGNTIYF. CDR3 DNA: TGCAGCGTTGAAAAGGGACAGGGTTCTGGAAACACCATATATTTT.

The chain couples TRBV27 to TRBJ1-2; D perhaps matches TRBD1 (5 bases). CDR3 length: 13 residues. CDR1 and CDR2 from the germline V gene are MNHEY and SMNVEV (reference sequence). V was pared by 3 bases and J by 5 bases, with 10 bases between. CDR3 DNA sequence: TGTGCCAGCAGTTTCCCCGGGGGATATGGCTACACCTTC. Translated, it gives CASSFPGGYGYTF.

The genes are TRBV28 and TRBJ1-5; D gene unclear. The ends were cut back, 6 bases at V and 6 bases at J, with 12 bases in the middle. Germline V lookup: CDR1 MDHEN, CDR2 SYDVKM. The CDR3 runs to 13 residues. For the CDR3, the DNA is TGTGCCAGCAGAAGGGAGGCCCCTCAGCCCCAGCATTTT. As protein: CASRREAPQPQHF.

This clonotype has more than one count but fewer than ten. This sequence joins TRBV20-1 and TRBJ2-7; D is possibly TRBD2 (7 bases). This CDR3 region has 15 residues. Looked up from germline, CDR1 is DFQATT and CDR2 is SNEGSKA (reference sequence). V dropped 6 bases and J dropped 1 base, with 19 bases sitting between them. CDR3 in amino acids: CSALSGAGTSYEQYF. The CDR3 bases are TGCAGTGCCCTAAGCGGGGCAGGGACATCCTACGAGCAGTACTTC.

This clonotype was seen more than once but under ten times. The DNA for the CDR3 is TGTGCCAGCAGCCATCGTGAAGGTGAAGCTTTCTTT. As protein: CASSHREGEAFF. The genes are TRBV7-6 and TRBJ1-1; no clear D gene. With 5 bases removed from V and 7 bases from J, the gap between germline ends came to 11 bases. CDR1 and CDR2 from the germline V gene are SGHVS and FNYEAQ. The CDR3 sequence is 12 residues long.

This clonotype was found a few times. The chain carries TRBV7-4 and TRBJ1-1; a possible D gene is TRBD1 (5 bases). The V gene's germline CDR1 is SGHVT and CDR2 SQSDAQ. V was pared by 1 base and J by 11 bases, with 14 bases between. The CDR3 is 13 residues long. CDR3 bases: TGTGCCAGCAGCTTAGGTAGCGACCCAGGGGCTTTCTTT. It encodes CASSLGSDPGAFF.

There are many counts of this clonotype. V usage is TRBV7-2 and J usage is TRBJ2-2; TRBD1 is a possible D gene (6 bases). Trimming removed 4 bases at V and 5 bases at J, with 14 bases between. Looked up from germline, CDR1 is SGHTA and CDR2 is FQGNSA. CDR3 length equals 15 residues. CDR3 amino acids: CASSYGQMGTGELFF. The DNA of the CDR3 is TGTGCCAGCAGCTACGGACAGATGGGAACCGGGGAGCTGTTTTTT.

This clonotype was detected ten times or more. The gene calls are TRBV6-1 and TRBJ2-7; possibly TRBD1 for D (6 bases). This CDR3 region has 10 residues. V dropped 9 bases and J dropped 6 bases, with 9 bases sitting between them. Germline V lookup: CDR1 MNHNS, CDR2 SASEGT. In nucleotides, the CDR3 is TGTGCCAGTGGGGGCTCCGAGCAGTACTTC. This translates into CASGGSEQYF.

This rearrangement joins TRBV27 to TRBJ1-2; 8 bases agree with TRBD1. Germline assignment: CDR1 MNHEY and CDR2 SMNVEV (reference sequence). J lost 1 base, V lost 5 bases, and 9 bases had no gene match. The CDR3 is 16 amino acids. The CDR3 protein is CASSRTGMTLNYGYTF. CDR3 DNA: TGTGCCAGCAGTCGGACAGGGATGACCCTTAACTATGGCTACACCTTC.

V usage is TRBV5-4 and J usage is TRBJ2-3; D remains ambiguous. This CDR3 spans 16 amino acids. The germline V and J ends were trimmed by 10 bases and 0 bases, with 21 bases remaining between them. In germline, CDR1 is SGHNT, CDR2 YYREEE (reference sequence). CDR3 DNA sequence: TGTGCCTACCTTTTGGAGCTAGGGCCTAGCACAGATACGCAGTATTTT. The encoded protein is CAYLLELGPSTDTQYF. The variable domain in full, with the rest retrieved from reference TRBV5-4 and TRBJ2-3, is ETGVTQSPTHLIKTRGQQVTLRCSSQSGHNTVSWYQQALGQGPQFIFQYYREEENGRGNFPPRFSGLQFPNYSSELNVNALELDDSALYLCAYLLELGPSTDTQYFGPGTRLTVL.

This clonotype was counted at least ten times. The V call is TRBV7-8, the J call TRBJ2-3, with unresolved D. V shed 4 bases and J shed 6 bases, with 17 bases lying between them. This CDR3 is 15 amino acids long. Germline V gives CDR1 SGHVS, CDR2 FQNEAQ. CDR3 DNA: TGTGCCAGCAGCTCCTTGGACGCCCCAGAGGATACGCAGTATTTT. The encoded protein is CASSSLDAPEDTQYF.

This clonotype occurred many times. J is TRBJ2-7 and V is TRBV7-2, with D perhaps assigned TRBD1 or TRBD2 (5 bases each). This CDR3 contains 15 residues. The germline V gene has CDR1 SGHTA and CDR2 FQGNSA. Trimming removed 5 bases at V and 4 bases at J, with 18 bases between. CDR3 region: CASSPQGADSYEQYF. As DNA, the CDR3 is TGTGCCAGCAGCCCCCAGGGAGCGGATTCGTACGAGCAGTACTTC.

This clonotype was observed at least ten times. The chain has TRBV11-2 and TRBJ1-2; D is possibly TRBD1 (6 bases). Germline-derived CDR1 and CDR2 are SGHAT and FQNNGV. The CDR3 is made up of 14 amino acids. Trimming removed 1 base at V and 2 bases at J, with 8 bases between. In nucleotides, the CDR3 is TGTGCCAGCAGCTTAGGCCAGGGGAACTATGGCTACACCTTC. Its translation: CASSLGQGNYGYTF.

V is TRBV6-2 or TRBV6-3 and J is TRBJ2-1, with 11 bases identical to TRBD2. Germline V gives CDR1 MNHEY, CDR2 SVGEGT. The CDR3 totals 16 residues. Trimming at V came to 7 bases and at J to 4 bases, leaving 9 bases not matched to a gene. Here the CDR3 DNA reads TGTGCCAGCAATCCCCTCACTAGCGGGGGTTACAATGAGCAGTTCTTC. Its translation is CASNPLTSGGYNEQFF.

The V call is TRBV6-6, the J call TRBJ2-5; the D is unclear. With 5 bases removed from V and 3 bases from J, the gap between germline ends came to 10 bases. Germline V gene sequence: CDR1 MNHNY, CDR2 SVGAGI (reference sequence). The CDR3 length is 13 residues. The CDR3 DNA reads TGTGCCAGCAGTGGGTGGGCTGAAGAGACCCAGTACTTC. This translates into CASSGWAEETQYF.